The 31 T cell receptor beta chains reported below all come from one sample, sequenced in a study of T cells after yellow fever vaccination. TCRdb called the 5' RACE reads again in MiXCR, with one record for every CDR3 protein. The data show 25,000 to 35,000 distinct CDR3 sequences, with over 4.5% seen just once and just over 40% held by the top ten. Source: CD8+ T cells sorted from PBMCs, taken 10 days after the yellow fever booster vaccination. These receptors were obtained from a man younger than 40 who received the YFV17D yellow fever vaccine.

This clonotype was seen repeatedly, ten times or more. The CDR3 is CASSHLNPSYNEQFF. Here the CDR3 DNA reads TGTGCCAGCAGCCACCTTAATCCCTCCTACAATGAGCAGTTCTTC. This rearrangement joins TRBV3-1 to TRBJ2-1; no definite D call. The CDR3 loop spans 15 amino acids. Between the trimmed V and J ends, which lost 3 bases and 0 bases, there was a span of 9 bases. CDR1 is LGHDT and CDR2 is YNNKEL in the germline V gene (reference sequence).

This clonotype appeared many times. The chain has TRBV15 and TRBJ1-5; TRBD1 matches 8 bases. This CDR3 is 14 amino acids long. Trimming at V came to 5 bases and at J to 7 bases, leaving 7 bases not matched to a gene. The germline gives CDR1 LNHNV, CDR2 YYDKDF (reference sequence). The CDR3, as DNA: TGTGCCACCAGCGCCGGACAGGGAGGGCAGCCCCAGCATTTT. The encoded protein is CATSAGQGGQPQHF.

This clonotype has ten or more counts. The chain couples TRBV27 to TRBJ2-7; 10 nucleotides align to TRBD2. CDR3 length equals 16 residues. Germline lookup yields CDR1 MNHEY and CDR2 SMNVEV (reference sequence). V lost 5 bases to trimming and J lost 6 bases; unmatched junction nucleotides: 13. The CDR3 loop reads CASSPEGLAGAREQYF. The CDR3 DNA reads TGTGCCAGCAGTCCGGAGGGGCTAGCGGGAGCTCGCGAGCAGTACTTC.

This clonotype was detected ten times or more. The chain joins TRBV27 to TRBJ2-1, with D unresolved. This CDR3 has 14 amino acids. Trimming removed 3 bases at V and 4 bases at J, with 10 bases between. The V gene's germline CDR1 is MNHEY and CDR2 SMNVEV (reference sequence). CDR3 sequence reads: CASSLSGSYNEQFF. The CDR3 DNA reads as TGTGCCAGCAGTTTGTCCGGGTCATACAATGAGCAGTTCTTC.

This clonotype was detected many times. In DNA, the CDR3 is TGTGCCAGTAGTATGTTGGGGTCGCCGGGACTAAGCAATGAGCAGTTCTTC. This codes for CASSMLGSPGLSNEQFF. The chain joins TRBV19 to TRBJ2-1, with TRBD2 identical over 7 bases. The CDR3 length is 17 residues. Unmatched junction bases numbered 14, after V lost 3 bases and J lost 6 bases. The germline V gene has CDR1 LNHDA and CDR2 SQIVND (reference sequence).

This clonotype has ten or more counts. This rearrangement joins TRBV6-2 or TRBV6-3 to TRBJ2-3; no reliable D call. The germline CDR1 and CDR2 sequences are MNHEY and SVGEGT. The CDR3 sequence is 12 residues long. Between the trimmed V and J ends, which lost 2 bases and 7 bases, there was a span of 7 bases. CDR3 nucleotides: TGTGCCAGCAGTTACCGGGCAAATACGCAGTATTTT. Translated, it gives CASSYRANTQYF.

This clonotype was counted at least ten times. The CDR3 nucleotides are TGTGCCAGCAGTTACTCATCGGTCTACGAGCAGTTCTTC. Translating gives CASSYSSVYEQFF. The J gene is TRBJ2-1, the V gene TRBV6-2 or TRBV6-3; D uncertain. CDR1 is MNHEY and CDR2 is SVGEGT in the germline V gene. V shed 0 bases and J shed 10 bases, with 10 bases lying between them. CDR3 size: 13 residues.

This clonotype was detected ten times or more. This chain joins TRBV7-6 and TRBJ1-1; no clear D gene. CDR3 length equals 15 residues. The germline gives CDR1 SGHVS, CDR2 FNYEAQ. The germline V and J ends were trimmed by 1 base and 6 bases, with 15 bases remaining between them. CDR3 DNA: TGTGCCAGCAGCTTAGTTACGGGAGCCAATCCTGAAGCTTTCTTT. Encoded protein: CASSLVTGANPEAFF.

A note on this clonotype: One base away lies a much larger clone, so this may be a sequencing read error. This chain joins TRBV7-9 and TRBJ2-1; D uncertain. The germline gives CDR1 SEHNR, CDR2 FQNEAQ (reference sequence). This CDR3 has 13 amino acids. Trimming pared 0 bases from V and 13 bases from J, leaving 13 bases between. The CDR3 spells CASSLAYKYPQFF. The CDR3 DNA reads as TGTGCCAGCAGCTTAGCGTATAAGTATCCCCAGTTCTTC.

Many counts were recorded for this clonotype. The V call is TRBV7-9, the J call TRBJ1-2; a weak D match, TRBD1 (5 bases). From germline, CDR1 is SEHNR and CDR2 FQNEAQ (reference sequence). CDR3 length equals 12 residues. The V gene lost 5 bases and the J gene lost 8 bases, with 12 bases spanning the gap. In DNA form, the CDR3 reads TGTGCCAGCAGCCCCGGGACCTCCGGCTACACCTTC. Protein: CASSPGTSGYTF.

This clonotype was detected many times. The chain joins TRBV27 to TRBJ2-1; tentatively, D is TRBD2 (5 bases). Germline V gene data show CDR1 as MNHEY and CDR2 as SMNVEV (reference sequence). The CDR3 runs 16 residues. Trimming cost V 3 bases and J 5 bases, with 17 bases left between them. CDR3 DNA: TGTGCCAGCAGTTTCGAGGGATTTGGACCGGACAATGAGCAGTTCTTC. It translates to CASSFEGFGPDNEQFF.

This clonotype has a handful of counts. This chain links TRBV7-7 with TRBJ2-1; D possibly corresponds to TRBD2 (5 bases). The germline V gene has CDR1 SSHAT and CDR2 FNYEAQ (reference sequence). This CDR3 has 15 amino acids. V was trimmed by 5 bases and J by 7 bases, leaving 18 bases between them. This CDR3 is CASSPGPAPGNEQFF. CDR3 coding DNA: TGTGCCAGCAGCCCCGGACCCGCCCCGGGGAATGAGCAGTTCTTC. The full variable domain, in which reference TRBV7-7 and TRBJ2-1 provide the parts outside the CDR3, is GAGVSQSPRYKVTKRGQDVTLRCDPISSHATLYWYQQALGQGPEFLTYFNYEAQPDKSGLPSDRFSAERPEGSISTLTIQRTEQRDSAMYRCASSPGPAPGNEQFFGPGTRLTVL.

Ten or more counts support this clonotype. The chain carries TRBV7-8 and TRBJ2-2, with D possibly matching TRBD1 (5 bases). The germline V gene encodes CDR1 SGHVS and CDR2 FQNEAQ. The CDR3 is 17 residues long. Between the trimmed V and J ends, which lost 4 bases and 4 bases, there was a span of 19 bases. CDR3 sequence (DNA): TGTGCCAGCAGCTCCCTTTTTGGCCAGGGTGGCACCGGGGAGCTGTTTTTT. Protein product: CASSSLFGQGGTGELFF.

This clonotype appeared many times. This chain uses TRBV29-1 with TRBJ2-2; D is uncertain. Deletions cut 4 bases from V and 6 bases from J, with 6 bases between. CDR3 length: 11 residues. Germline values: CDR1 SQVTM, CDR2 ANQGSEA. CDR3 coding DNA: TGCAGCGTTGTAGGCGCCGGGGAGCTGTTTTTT. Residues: CSVVGAGELFF.

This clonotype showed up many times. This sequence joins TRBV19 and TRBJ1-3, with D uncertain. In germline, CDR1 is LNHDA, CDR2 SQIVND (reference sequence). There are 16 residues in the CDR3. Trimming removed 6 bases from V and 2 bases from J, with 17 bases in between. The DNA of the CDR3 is TGTGCCAGTAGGGACCCGGCGCCACTACCTGGAAACACCATATATTTT. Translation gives CASRDPAPLPGNTIYF.

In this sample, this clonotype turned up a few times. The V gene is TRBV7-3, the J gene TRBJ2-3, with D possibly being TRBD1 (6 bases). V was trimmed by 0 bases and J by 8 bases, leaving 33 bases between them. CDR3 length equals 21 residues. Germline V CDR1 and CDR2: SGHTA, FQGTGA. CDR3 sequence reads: CASSLTSRDTGSPSFLTTQYF. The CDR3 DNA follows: TGTGCCAGCAGCTTAACGAGTCGGGACACGGGGAGCCCCTCTTTCTTGACTACGCAGTATTTT.

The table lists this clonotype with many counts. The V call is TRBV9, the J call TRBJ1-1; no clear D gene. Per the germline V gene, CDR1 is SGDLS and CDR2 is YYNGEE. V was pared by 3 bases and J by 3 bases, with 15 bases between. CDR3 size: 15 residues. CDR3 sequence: CASSGGGRPDTEAFF. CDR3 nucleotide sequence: TGTGCCAGCAGCGGAGGCGGGAGGCCGGACACTGAAGCTTTCTTT.

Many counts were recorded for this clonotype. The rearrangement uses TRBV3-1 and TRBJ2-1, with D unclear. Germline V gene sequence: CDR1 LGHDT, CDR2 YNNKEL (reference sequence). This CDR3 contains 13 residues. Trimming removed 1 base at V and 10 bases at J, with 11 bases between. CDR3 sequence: CASSQGARPEQFF. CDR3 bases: TGTGCCAGCAGCCAAGGGGCTAGACCCGAGCAGTTCTTC.

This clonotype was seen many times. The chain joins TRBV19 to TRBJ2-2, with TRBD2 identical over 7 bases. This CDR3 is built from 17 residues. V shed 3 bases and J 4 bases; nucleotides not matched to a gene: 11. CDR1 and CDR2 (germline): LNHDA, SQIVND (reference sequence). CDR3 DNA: TGTGCCAGTAGTATTCTGGGAGGGCCCCCGGGCACCGGGGAGCTGTTTTTT. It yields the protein CASSILGGPPGTGELFF.

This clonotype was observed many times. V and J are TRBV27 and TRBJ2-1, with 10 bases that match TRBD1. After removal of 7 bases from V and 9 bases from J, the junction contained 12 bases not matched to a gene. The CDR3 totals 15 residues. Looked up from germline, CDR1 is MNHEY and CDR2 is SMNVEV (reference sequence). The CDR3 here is CASTPKTGGLLEQFF. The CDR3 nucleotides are TGTGCCAGCACCCCGAAGACAGGGGGCCTTCTTGAGCAGTTCTTC.

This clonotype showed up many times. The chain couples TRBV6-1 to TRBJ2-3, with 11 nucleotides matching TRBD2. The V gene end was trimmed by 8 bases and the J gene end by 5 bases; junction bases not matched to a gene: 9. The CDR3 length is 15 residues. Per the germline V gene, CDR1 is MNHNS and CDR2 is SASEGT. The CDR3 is CASGVGGLAEDTQYF. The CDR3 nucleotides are TGTGCCAGCGGGGTAGGGGGACTAGCGGAAGATACGCAGTATTTT.

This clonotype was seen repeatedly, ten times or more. The CDR3 DNA reads as TGCGCCAGCAGCCAAGAAGGACTAGCGGGAGCGATCGGGGAGCTGTTTTTT. This codes for CASSQEGLAGAIGELFF. V is TRBV4-3 and J is TRBJ2-2; TRBD2 agrees at 13 bases. CDR1 is LGHNA, CDR2 YSLEER, per germline. The CDR3 has 17 residues. Losses at the gene ends were 0 bases for V and 7 bases for J; bases not matched to a gene: 5.

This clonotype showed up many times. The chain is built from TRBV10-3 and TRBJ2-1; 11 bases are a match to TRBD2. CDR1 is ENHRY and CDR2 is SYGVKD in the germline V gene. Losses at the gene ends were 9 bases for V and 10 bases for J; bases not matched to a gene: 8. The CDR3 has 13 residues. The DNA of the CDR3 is TGTGCCATTTTAGCGGGAGGGTTAGACGAGCAGTTCTTC. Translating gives CAILAGGLDEQFF.

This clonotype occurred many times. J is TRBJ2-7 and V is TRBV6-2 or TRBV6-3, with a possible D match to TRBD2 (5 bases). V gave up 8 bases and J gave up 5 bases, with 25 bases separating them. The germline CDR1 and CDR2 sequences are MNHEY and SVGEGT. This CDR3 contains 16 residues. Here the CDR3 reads CASGFGVESAGNEQYF. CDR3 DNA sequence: TGTGCCAGCGGATTCGGGGTTGAGTCGGCGGGTAACGAGCAGTACTTC.

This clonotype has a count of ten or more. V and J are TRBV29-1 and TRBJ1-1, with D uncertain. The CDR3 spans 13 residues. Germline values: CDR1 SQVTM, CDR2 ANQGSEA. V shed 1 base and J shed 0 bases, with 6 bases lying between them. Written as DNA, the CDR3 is TGCAGCGTTGAAGGGGAGGTGAACACTGAAGCTTTCTTT. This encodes CSVEGEVNTEAFF.

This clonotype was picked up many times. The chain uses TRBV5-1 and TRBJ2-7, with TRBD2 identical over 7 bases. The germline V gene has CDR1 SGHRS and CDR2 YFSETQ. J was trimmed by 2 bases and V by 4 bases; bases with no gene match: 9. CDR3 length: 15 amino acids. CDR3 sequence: CASSTGTMGPYEQYF. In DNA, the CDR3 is TGCGCCAGCAGCACGGGGACTATGGGACCCTACGAGCAGTACTTC.

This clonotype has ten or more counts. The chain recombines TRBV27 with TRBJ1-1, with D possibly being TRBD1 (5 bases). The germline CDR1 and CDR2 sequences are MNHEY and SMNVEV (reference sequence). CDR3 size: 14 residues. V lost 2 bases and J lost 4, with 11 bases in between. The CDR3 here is CASSLLAGSTEAFF. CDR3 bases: TGTGCCAGCAGTTTACTGGCAGGGAGCACTGAAGCTTTCTTT.

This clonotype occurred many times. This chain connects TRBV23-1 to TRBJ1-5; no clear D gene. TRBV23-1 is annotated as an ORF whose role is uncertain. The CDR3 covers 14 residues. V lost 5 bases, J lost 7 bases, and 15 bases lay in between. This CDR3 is CASSALGGGQPQHF. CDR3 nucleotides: TGCGCCAGCAGTGCCCTCGGAGGTGGCCAGCCCCAGCATTTT.

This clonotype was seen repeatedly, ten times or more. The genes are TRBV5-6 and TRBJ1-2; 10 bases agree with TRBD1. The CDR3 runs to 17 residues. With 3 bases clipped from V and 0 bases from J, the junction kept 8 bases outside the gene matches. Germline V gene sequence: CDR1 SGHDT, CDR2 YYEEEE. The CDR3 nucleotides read TGTGCCAGCAGCTCGGGACAGGGGAAGTGGGCTAACTATGGCTACACCTTC. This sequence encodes CASSSGQGKWANYGYTF. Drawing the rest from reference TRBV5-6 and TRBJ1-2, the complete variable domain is DAGVTQSPTHLIKTRGQQVTLRCSPKSGHDTVSWYQQALGQGPQFIFQYYEEEERQRGNFPDRFSGHQFPNYSSELNVNALLLGDSALYLCASSSGQGKWANYGYTFGSGTRLTVV.

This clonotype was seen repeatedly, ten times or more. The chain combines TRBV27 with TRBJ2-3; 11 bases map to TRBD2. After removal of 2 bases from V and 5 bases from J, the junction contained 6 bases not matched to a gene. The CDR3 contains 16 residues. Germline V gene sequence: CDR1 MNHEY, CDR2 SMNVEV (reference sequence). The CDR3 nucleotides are TGTGCCAGCAGTTTAATAGCGGGAGGGCCAAAAGATACGCAGTATTTT. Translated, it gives CASSLIAGGPKDTQYF.

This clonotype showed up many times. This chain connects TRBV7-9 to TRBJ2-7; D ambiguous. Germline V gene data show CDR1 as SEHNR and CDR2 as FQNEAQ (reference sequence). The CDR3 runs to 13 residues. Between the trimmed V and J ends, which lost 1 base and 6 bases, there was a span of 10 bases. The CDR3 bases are TGTGCCAGCAGCTTAGTCGACGGCGCCGAGCAGTACTTC. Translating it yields CASSLVDGAEQYF.